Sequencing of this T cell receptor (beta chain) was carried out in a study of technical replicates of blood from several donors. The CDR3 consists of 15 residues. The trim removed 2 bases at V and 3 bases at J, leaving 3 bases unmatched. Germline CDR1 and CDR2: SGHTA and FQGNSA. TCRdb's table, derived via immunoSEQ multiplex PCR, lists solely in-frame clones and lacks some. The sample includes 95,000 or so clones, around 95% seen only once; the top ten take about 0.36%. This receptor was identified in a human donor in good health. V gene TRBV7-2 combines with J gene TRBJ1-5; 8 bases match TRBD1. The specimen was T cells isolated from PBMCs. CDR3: CASSLRTGSNQPQHF. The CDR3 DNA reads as TGTGCCAGCAGCTTAAGGACAGGGTCCAATCAGCCCCAGCATTTT.